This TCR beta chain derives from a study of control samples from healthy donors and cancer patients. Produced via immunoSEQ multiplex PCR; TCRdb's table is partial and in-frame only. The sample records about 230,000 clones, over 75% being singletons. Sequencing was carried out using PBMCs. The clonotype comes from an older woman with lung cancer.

CDR3 region: CAISESLAGIKETQYF. The CDR3 bases are TGTGCCATCAGTGAGTCCCTAGCGGGGATTAAAGAGACCCAGTACTTC. The genes are TRBV10-3 and TRBJ2-5; 9 nucleotides match TRBD2. In germline, CDR1 is ENHRY, CDR2 SYGVKD. This CDR3 has 16 residues. Trimming took 0 bases from V and 3 from J; bases not matched to a gene: 5.